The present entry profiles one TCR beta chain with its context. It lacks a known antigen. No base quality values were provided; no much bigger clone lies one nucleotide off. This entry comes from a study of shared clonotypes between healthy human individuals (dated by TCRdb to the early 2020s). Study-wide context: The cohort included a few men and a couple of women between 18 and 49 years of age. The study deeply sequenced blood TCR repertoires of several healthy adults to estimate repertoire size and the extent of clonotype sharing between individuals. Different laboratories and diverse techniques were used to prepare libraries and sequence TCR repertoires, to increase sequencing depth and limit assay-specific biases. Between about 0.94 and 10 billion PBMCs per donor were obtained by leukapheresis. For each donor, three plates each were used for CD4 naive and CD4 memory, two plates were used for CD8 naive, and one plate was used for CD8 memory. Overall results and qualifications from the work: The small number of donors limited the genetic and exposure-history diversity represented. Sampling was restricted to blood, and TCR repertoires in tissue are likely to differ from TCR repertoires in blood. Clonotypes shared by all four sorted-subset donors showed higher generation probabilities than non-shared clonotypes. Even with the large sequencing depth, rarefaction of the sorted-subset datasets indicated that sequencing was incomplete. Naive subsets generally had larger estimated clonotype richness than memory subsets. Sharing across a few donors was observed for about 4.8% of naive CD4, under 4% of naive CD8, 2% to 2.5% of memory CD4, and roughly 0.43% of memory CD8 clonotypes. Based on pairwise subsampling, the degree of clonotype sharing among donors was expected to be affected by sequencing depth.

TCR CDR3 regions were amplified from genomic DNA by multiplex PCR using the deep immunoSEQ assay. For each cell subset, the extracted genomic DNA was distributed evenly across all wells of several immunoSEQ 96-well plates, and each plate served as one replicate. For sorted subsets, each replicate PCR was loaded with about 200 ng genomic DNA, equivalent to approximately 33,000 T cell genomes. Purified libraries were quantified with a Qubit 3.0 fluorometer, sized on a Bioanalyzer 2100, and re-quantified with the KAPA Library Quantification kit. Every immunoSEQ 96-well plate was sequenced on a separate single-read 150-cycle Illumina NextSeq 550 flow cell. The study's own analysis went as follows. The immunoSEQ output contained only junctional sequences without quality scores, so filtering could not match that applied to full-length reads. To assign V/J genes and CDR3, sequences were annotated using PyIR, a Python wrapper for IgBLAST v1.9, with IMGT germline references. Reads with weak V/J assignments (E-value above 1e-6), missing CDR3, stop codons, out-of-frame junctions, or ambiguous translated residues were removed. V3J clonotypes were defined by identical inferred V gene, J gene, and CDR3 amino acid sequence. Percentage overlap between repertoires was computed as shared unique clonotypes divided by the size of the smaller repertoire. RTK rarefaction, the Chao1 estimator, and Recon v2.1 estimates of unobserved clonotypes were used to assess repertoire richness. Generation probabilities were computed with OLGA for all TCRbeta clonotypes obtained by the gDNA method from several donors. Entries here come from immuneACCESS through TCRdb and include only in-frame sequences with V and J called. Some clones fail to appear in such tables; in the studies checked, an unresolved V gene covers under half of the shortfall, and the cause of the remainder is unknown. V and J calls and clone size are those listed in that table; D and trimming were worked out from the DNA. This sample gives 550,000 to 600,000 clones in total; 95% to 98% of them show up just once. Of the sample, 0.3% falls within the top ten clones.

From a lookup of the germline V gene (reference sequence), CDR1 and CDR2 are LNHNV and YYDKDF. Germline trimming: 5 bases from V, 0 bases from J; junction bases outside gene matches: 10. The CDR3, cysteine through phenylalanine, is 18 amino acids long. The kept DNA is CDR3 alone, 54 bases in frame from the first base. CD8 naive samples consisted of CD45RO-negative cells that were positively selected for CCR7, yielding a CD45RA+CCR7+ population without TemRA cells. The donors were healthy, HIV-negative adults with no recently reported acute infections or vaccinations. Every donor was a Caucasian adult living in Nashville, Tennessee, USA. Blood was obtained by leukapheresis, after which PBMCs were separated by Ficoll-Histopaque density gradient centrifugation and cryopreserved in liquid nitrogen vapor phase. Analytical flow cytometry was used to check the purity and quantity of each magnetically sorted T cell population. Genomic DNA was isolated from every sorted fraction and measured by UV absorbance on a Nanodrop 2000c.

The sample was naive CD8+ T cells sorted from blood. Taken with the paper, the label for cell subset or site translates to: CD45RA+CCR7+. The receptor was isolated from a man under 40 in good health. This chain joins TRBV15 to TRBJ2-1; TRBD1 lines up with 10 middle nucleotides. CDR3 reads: CATSSRTGGLSSYNEQFF. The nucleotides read TGTGCCACCAGCTCTCGGACAGGGGGGCTAAGCTCCTACAATGAGCAGTTCTTC.